This TCR beta chain was captured by sequencing in a study of T cells in Graves' hyperthyroidism and ophthalmopathy. This clonotype appeared a few times. Antigen specificity is unknown. Findings and caveats of the study: The majority of expanded thyroid clonotypes above 0.001 also appeared in blood. Ophthalmopathy was distinguished from stable hyperthyroidism by 13 V-J signatures.

V was pared by 5 bases and J by 4 bases, with 11 bases between. The CDR3 consists of 14 residues. Germline CDR1 is SGHVS and CDR2 is FNYEAQ. The study based diagnoses on clinical symptoms, serum thyroxine and TRAb, thyroid ultrasound and orbital computed tomography. Isolation of PBMCs was performed on about 10 ml fresh peripheral blood. Amplification yielded TCR beta CDR3 regions, with RNA transcripts as the source. The primer set for the first-round RT-PCR of the TCR CDR3 was HTBI. MiXCR, applied by TCRdb to the multiplex PCR reads, yields one record per CDR3 protein. In the table there are 370,000 or so distinct CDR3 sequences, roughly 12% of which are singletons.

Sample: blood. The source of this sequence is a man aged 30 to 45 with Graves' hyperthyroidism that later progressed to Graves' ophthalmopathy. The V and J genes are TRBV7-6 and TRBJ2-2, with TRBD1 as a possible D gene (5 bases). In DNA, the CDR3 is TGTGCCAGCAGCATGTCCAGGGCCACCGGGGAGCTGTTTTTT. Protein sequence: CASSMSRATGELFF.